The 27 T cell receptor beta chains below all came from one sample that was sequenced in a study of T cell changes during pregnancy in multiple sclerosis. The repertoire was sequenced with immunoSEQ multiplex PCR; TCRdb's copy has only in-frame clones and lacks some. The sample contains roughly 39,000 clones, more than 75% of which appear only once. The specimen was PBMCs (not recorded whether the cells were cultured). The receptors were gathered from a female donor with multiple sclerosis, enrolled in a pregnancy study.

This chain connects TRBV19 to TRBJ2-7; 9 bases map to TRBD1. CDR1 LNHDA and CDR2 SQIVND come from the germline V gene (reference sequence). The CDR3 is made up of 17 amino acids. The J segment lost 4 bases and the V segment lost 2 bases, leaving 12 bases of the junction unmatched. CDR3 nucleotide sequence: TGTGCCAGTAGTATAAGGGGGCCGGGACAGGGATTTTACGAGCAGTACTTC. It encodes CASSIRGPGQGFYEQYF.

The chain has TRBV4-1 and TRBJ2-7, with D possibly being TRBD1 (5 bases). CDR1 is MGHRA and CDR2 is YSYEKL in the germline V gene. The CDR3 sequence is 14 residues long. The V end was cut by 1 base, the J end by 6 bases, with 13 bases between. CDR3: CASSQAVTVGEQYF. The CDR3 DNA sequence: TGCGCCAGCAGCCAAGCGGTGACAGTGGGCGAGCAGTACTTC.

The V call is TRBV29-1, the J call TRBJ2-7, with TRBD1 as a possible D gene (6 bases). The CDR3 is 12 residues long. CDR1 SQVTM and CDR2 ANQGSEA come from the germline V gene. V lost 7 bases and J lost 7, with 17 bases in between. The DNA of the CDR3 is TGCAGCGCCTTGGACCCGAGGGGGGAGCAGTACTTC. Translating gives CSALDPRGEQYF.

The rearrangement links TRBV29-1 to TRBJ1-1, with D tentatively TRBD1 (6 bases). V was shortened by 6 bases and J by 4 bases, with 18 bases between the two germline ends. The CDR3 is 14 amino acids. The germline V gene encodes CDR1 SQVTM and CDR2 ANQGSEA. The CDR3 DNA follows: TGCAGCGTGCAGGGTGGGCAGGGGAGCACTGAAGCTTTCTTT. It translates to CSVQGGQGSTEAFF. The whole variable domain, filled in from reference TRBV29-1 and TRBJ1-1, reads SAVISQKPSRDICQRGTSLTIQCQVDSQVTMMFWYRQQPGQSLTLIATANQGSEATYESGFVIDKFPISRPNLTFSTLTVSNMSPEDSSIYLCSVQGGQGSTEAFFGQGTRLTVV.

This clone turned up a few times. This chain links TRBV11-2 with TRBJ2-5, with 8 nucleotides matching TRBD2. With V trimmed by 2 bases and J by 2 bases, 4 bases remained unmatched. CDR1 and CDR2 (germline): SGHAT, FQNNGV. The CDR3 runs to 15 residues. DNA for the CDR3: TGTGCCAGCAGCTTACTAGCGGGTCTACAAGAGACCCAGTACTTC. Translated: CASSLLAGLQETQYF. The whole variable domain, remainder taken from reference TRBV11-2 and TRBJ2-5, is EAGVAQSPRYKIIEKRQSVAFWCNPISGHATLYWYQQILGQGPKLLIQFQNNGVVDDSQLPKDRFSAERLKGVDSTLKIQPAKLEDSAVYLCASSLLAGLQETQYFGPGTRLLVL.

This clone has just a few counts. CDR3 nucleotide sequence: TGTGCCAGCAGAATAGACACCGGGGAGCTGTTTTTT. Amino acids: CASRIDTGELFF. This chain uses TRBV5-6 with TRBJ2-2, with D unresolved. Trimming removed 5 bases from V and 3 bases from J, with 5 bases in between. Germline CDR1 reads SGHDT; CDR2 reads YYEEEE. The CDR3 consists of 12 residues.

The V gene is TRBV11-2, the J gene TRBJ2-1; D is possibly TRBD1 (6 bases). The CDR3 covers 12 residues. Deletions cut 5 bases from V and 8 bases from J, with 10 bases between. CDR1 is SGHAT and CDR2 is FQNNGV in the germline V gene. Here the CDR3 DNA reads TGTGCCAGCAGCAGGGGGAACCATGAGCAGTTCTTC. This translates into CASSRGNHEQFF.

The gene calls are TRBV5-1 and TRBJ1-4; maybe TRBD1 (5 bases). Germline V gives CDR1 SGHRS, CDR2 YFSETQ. The V and J ends lost 4 bases and 1 base respectively, with 11 bases between them. The CDR3 is 15 amino acids. CDR3 DNA: TGCGCCAGCAGCCGGTACGGGGGAACTAATGAAAAACTGTTTTTT. Translated: CASSRYGGTNEKLFF.

The V gene is TRBV7-9, the J gene TRBJ2-7; D ambiguous. The V end lost 5 bases, the J end lost 3 bases, and 11 bases lay between the germline ends. Germline V CDR1 and CDR2: SEHNR, FQNEAQ (reference sequence). The CDR3 is 13 amino acids. This CDR3 is CASSADGRYEQYF. The CDR3 DNA reads as TGTGCCAGCAGCGCAGACGGTCGCTACGAGCAGTACTTC. Looking up the rest from reference TRBV7-9 and TRBJ2-7 gives the full variable domain: DTGVSQNPRHKITKRGQNVTFRCDPISEHNRLYWYRQTLGQGPEFLTYFQNEAQLEKSRLLSDRFSAERPKGSFSTLEIQRTEQGDSAMYLCASSADGRYEQYFGPGTRLTVT.

This chain joins TRBV7-9 and TRBJ1-1; a possible D gene is TRBD1 (5 bases). The CDR3 is 15 amino acids. Per the germline V gene, CDR1 is SEHNR and CDR2 is FQNEAQ (reference sequence). The germline V and J ends were trimmed by 6 bases and 7 bases, with 21 bases remaining between them. The CDR3 here is CASRPLGVRGGEAFF. In DNA, the CDR3 is TGTGCCAGCAGACCTCTTGGAGTAAGGGGTGGTGAAGCTTTCTTT.

The chain carries TRBV2 and TRBJ1-1, with 8 positions matching TRBD1. The CDR3 spans 14 residues. Germline V lookup: CDR1 SNHLY, CDR2 FYNNEI. The V segment lost 5 bases and the J segment 5 bases; nucleotides outside the gene matches: 7. The CDR3 loop is CASSTQGARTEAFF. Written as DNA, the CDR3 is TGTGCCAGCAGTACGCAGGGGGCGAGGACTGAAGCTTTCTTT.

This clone was picked up one time. The chain carries TRBV30 and TRBJ2-1; TRBD2 matches 7 bases. Germline CDR1 reads GTSNPN; CDR2 reads SVGIG (reference sequence). The CDR3 is made up of 14 amino acids. Unmatched junction bases numbered 5, after V lost 2 bases and J lost 4 bases. Written as DNA, the CDR3 is TGTGCCTGGAGTACCCGGGAGGATTACAATGAGCAGTTCTTC. It yields the protein CAWSTREDYNEQFF.

The chain combines TRBV5-8 with TRBJ2-1; the match to TRBD2 covers 11 bases. Germline lookup yields CDR1 SGHTS and CDR2 YDEGEE. V lost 0 bases and J lost 8; bases outside the gene matches: 7. The CDR3 runs to 16 residues. CDR3: CASSLVSSGRIDEQFF. The DNA of the CDR3 is TGTGCCAGCAGCTTGGTCTCTAGCGGGAGGATCGATGAGCAGTTCTTC. Using reference TRBV5-8 and TRBJ2-1 for the parts outside the CDR3, the full variable domain is EAGVTQSPTHLIKTRGQQATLRCSPISGHTSVYWYQQALGLGLQFLLWYDEGEERNRGNFPPRFSGRQFPNYSSELNVNALELEDSALYLCASSLVSSGRIDEQFFGPGTRLTVL.

The V gene is TRBV4-1, the J gene TRBJ2-7; 7 bases agree with TRBD1. The CDR3 contains 16 residues. Germline CDR1 reads MGHRA; CDR2 reads YSYEKL. The J segment lost 2 bases and the V segment lost 3 bases, leaving 10 bases of the junction unmatched. The CDR3 DNA is TGCGCCAGCAGCCAGGCGGACAGGATAGATCCCTACGAGCAGTACTTC. Protein: CASSQADRIDPYEQYF.

V and J are TRBV4-3 and TRBJ2-1, with D maybe TRBD2 (6 bases). The CDR3 extends over 15 amino acids. Germline CDR1 reads LGHNA; CDR2 reads YSLEER. V was trimmed by 2 bases and J by 4 bases, leaving 12 bases between them. The CDR3 bases are TGCGCCAGCAGCCAACAAGGAGGGAGGTACAATGAGCAGTTCTTC. It yields the protein CASSQQGGRYNEQFF.

The chain has TRBV6-5 and TRBJ1-5; D is ambiguous. Trimming pared 2 bases from V and 7 bases from J, leaving 9 bases between. The germline V gene encodes CDR1 MNHEY and CDR2 SVGAGI. The CDR3 is made up of 13 amino acids. CDR3 in DNA: TGTGCCAGCAGTTACACTCAGGCGCAGCCCCAGCATTTT. Protein product: CASSYTQAQPQHF.

The chain is built from TRBV18 and TRBJ2-7; 9 bases match TRBD1. Germline V gives CDR1 KGHSH, CDR2 LQKENI. After removal of 5 bases from V and 6 bases from J, the junction contained 8 bases not matched to a gene. The CDR3 runs to 14 residues. In DNA, the CDR3 is TGTGCCAGCTCAGCACAGGGGGCTGGCGGCGAGCAGTACTTC. This translates into CASSAQGAGGEQYF.

The rearrangement links TRBV19 to TRBJ1-1; D remains unclear. The CDR3 is made up of 15 amino acids. Trimming removed 5 bases at V and 0 bases at J, with 13 bases between. Germline CDR1 reads LNHDA; CDR2 reads SQIVND (reference sequence). The CDR3 reads CASSPRLSMNTEAFF. The CDR3 DNA is TGTGCCAGTAGTCCGAGACTCTCCATGAACACTGAAGCTTTCTTT.

The chain recombines TRBV27 with TRBJ2-2; no clear D gene. Germline CDR1 MNHEY, CDR2 SMNVEV (reference sequence). This CDR3 comprises 16 residues. V was shortened by 6 bases and J by 7 bases, with 21 bases between the two germline ends. In nucleotides, the CDR3 is TGTGCCAGCAGCTCATGGACGGAGAACACAATCGGGGAGCTGTTTTTT. Its protein product is CASSSWTENTIGELFF.

Of note for this clone: The germline gene is not matched at one end of the junction; a read error may be the cause. The chain carries TRBV20-1 and TRBJ2-7, with D possibly matching TRBD2 (5 bases). This CDR3 has 11 residues. CDR1 DFQATT and CDR2 SNEGSKA come from the germline V gene (reference sequence). DNA of the CDR3: TGCAGTGTACCTAGCTCCCACGAGCAGTACTTC. Translating it yields CSVPSSHEQYF.

The gene calls are TRBV6-4 and TRBJ2-1, with D maybe TRBD2 (6 bases). This CDR3 has 13 residues. V lost 3 bases to trimming and J lost 8 bases, with 11 bases between them. Germline lookup yields CDR1 MRHNA and CDR2 SNTAGT. In DNA, the CDR3 is TGTGCCAGCAGTGAAGGCGGGATCCATGAGCAGTTCTTC. It encodes CASSEGGIHEQFF.

The chain recombines TRBV6-1 with TRBJ2-3; no firm D call. Trimming took off 2 bases at V and 1 base at J, with 7 bases between the two ends. The length of the CDR3 is 14 residues. Germline loops: CDR1 MNHNS, CDR2 SASEGT. The CDR3 DNA reads TGTGCCAGCAGTGAAAGGTGGGGCACAGATACGCAGTATTTT. Its protein is CASSERWGTDTQYF.

For the CDR3, the DNA is TGTGCCAGCAGTGCCGTTCTAGACTTTCCTTACTCCTACAATGAGCAGTTCTTC. This sequence encodes CASSAVLDFPYSYNEQFF. V is TRBV25-1 and J is TRBJ2-1; no clear D gene. CDR1 and CDR2 (germline): MGHDK, SYGVNS. CDR3 length: 18 amino acids. The V end was cut by 4 bases, the J end by 0 bases, with 19 bases between.

The CDR3 loop reads CASSGSPGQGNEQFF. The CDR3 DNA reads as TGTGCCAGCAGTGGCTCTCCGGGACAGGGGAATGAGCAGTTCTTC. The rearrangement links TRBV6-4 to TRBJ2-1; 10 bases are shared with TRBD1. There are 15 residues in the CDR3. V shed 4 bases, J shed 7 bases, and the junction held 7 bases outside the gene matches. Germline CDR1 and CDR2: MRHNA and SNTAGT.

The chain carries TRBV4-3 and TRBJ2-2; D unclear. This CDR3 is built from 16 residues. Looked up from germline, CDR1 is LGHNA and CDR2 is YSLEER. V dropped 0 bases and J dropped 8 bases, with 16 bases sitting between them. CDR3 nucleotide sequence: TGCGCCAGCAGCCAAGACGGGTCCCCTCTGTCTGGGGAGCTGTTTTTT. As protein: CASSQDGSPLSGELFF.

This clone has only one observation. The chain recombines TRBV19 with TRBJ1-5, with 9 bases lining up with TRBD1. Losses at the gene ends were 9 bases for V and 3 bases for J; bases not matched to a gene: 9. The CDR3 runs to 15 residues. The germline V gene encodes CDR1 LNHDA and CDR2 SQIVND (reference sequence). The CDR3 sequence is CASHRDRALNQPQHF. The CDR3 region has the DNA TGTGCCAGCCACCGGGACAGGGCCCTCAATCAGCCCCAGCATTTT.

The chain joins TRBV27 to TRBJ1-1; no clear D. The V gene lost 2 bases and the J gene lost 6 bases, with 4 bases spanning the gap. The germline V gene encodes CDR1 MNHEY and CDR2 SMNVEV (reference sequence). This CDR3 comprises 11 residues. The CDR3 DNA sequence: TGTGCCAGCAGTTTAGGACCTGAAGCTTTCTTT. Translating gives CASSLGPEAFF.